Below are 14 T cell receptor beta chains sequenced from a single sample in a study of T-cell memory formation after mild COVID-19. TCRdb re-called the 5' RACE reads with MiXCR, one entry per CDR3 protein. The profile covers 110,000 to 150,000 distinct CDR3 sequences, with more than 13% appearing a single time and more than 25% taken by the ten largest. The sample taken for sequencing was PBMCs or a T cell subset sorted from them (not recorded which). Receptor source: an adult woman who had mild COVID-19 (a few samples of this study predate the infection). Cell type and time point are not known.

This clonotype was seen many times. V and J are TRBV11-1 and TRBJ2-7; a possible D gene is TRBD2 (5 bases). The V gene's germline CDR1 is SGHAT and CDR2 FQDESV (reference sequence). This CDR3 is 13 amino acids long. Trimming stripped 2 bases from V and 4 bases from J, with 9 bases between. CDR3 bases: TGTGCCAGCAGCTTAAGCGGCGAGTACGAGCAGTACTTC. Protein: CASSLSGEYEQYF. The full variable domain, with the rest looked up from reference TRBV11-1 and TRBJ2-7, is EAEVAQSPRYKITEKSQAVAFWCDPISGHATLYWYRQILGQGPELLVQFQDESVVDDSQLPKDRFSAERLKGVDSTLKIQPAELGDSAMYLCASSLSGEYEQYFGPGTRLTVT.

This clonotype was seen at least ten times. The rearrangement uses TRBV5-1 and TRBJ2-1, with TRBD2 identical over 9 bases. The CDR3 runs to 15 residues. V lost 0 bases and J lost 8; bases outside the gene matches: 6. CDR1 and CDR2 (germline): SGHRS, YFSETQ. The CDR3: CASSLAETSGDEQFF. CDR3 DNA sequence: TGCGCCAGCAGCTTGGCTGAGACTAGCGGTGATGAGCAGTTCTTC.

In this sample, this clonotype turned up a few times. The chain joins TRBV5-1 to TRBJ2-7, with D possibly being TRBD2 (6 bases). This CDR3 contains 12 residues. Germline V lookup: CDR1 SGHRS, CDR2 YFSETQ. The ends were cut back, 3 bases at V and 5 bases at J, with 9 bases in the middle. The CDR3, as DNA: TGCGCCAGCAGCTCGGGCGGGGACGAGCAGTACTTC. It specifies CASSSGGDEQYF.

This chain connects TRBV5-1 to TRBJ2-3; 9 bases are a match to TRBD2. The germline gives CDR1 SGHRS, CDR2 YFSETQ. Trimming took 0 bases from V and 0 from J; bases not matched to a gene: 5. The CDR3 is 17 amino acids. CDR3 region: CASSLVSSGASTDTQYF. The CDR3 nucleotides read TGCGCCAGCAGCTTGGTTTCTAGCGGGGCTAGCACAGATACGCAGTATTTT.

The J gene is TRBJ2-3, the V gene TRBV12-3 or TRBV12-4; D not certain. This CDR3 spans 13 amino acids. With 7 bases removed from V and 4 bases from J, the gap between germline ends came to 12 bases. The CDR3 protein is CASTLIGADTQYF. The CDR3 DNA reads TGTGCCAGCACGCTAATTGGGGCAGATACGCAGTATTTT.

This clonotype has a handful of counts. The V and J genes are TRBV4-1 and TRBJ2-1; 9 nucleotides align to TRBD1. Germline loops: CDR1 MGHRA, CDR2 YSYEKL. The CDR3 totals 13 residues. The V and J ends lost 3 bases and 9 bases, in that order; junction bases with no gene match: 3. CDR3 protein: CASSQDRGGEQFF. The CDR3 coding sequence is TGCGCCAGCAGCCAGGACAGGGGCGGTGAGCAGTTCTTC.

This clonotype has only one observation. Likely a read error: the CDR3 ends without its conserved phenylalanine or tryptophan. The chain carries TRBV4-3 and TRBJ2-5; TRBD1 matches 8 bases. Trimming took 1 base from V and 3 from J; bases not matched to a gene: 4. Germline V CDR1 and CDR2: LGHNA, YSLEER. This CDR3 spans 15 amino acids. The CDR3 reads CASSQGQGFEETQYL. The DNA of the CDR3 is TGCGCCAGCAGCCAAGGACAGGGGTTCGAAGAGACCCAGTACTTA.

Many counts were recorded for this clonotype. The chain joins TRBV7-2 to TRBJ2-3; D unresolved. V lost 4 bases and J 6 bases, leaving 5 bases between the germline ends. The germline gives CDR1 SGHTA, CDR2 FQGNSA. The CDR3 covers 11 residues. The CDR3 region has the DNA TGTGCCAGCAGCTCATGGGATACGCAGTATTTT. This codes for CASSSWDTQYF.

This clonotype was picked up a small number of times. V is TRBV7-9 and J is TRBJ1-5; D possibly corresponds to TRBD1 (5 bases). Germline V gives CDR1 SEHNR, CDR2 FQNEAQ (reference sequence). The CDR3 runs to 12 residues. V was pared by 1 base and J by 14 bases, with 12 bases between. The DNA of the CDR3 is TGTGCCAGCAGCTTAGGACCCAGGGAAAAGCATTTT. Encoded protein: CASSLGPREKHF. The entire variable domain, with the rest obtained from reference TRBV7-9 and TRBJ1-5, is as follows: DTGVSQNPRHKITKRGQNVTFRCDPISEHNRLYWYRQTLGQGPEFLTYFQNEAQLEKSRLLSDRFSAERPKGSFSTLEIQRTEQGDSAMYLCASSLGPREKHFGDGTRLSIL.

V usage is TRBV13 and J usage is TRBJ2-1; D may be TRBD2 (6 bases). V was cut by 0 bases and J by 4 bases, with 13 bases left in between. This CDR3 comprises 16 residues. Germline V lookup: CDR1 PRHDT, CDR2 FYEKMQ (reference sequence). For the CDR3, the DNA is TGTGCCAGCAGCTTAGGGGGTAGCGGACCATACAATGAGCAGTTCTTC. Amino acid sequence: CASSLGGSGPYNEQFF.

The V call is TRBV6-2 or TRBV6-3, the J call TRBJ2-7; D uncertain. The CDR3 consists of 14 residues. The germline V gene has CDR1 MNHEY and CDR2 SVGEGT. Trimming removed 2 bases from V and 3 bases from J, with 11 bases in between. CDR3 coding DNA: TGTGCCAGCAGTTACCCCCTGATCAGCTACGAGCAGTACTTC. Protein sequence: CASSYPLISYEQYF.

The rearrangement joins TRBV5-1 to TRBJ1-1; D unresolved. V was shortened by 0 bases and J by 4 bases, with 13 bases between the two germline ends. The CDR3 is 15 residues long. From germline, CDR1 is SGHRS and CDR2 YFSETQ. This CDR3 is CASSLGSDAPTEAFF. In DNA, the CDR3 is TGCGCCAGCAGCTTGGGGTCAGACGCGCCCACTGAAGCTTTCTTT.

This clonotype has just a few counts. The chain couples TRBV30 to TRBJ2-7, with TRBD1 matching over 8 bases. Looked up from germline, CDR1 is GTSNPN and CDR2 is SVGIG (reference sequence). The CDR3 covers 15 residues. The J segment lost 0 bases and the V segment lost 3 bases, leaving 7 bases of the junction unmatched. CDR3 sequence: CAWRDRTGNSYEQYF. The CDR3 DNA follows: TGTGCCTGGAGAGATAGGACAGGGAACTCCTACGAGCAGTACTTC.

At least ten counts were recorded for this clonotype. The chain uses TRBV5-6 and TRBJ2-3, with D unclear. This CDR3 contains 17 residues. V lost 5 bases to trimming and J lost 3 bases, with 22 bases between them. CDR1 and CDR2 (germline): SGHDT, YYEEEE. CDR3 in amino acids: CASSMGLARTITDTQYF. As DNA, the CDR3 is TGTGCCAGCAGTATGGGTCTTGCTCGGACCATTACAGATACGCAGTATTTT. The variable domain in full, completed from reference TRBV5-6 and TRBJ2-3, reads DAGVTQSPTHLIKTRGQQVTLRCSPKSGHDTVSWYQQALGQGPQFIFQYYEEEERQRGNFPDRFSGHQFPNYSSELNVNALLLGDSALYLCASSMGLARTITDTQYFGPGTRLTVL.